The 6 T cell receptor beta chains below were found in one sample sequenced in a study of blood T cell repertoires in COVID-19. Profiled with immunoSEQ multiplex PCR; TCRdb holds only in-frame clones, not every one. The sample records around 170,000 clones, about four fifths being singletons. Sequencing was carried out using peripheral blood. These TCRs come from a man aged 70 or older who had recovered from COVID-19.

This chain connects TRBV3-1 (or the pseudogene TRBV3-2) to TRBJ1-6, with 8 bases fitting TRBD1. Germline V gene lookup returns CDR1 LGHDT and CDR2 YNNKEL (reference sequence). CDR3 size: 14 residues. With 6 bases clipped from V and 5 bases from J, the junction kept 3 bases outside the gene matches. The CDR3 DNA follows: TGTGCCAGCAGTTGGGGACAGGATAATTCACCCCTCCACTTT. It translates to CASSWGQDNSPLHF.

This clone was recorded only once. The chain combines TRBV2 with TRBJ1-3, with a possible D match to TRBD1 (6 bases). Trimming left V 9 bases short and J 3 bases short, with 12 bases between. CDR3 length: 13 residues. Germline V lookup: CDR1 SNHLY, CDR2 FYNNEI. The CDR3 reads CASLRGNGNTIYF. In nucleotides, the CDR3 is TGTGCCAGTTTAAGGGGGAATGGAAACACCATATATTTT.

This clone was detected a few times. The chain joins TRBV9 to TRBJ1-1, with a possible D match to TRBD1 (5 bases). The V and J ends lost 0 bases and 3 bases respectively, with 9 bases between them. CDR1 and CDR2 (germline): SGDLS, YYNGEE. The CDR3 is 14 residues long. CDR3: CASSVGGEDTEAFF. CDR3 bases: TGTGCCAGCAGCGTAGGAGGGGAGGACACTGAAGCTTTCTTT. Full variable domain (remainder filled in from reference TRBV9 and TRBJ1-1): DSGVTQTPKHLITATGQRVTLRCSPRSGDLSVYWYQQSLDQGLQFLIQYYNGEERAKGNILERFSAQQFPDLHSELNLSSLELGDSALYFCASSVGGEDTEAFFGQGTRLTVV.

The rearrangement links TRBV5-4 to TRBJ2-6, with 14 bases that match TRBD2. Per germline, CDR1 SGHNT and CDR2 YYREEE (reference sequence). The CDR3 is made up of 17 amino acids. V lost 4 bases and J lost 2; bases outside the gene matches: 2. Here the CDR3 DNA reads TGTGCCAGCAGCGAGGGACTAGCGGGAGCTGGGGCCAACGTCCTGACTTTC. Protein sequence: CASSEGLAGAGANVLTF.

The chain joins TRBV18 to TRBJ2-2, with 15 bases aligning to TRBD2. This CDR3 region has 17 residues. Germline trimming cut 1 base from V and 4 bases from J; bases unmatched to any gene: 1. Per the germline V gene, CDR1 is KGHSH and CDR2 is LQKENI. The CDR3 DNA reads TGTGCCAGCTCACCACTGGGACTAGCGGGAGGCACCGGGGAGCTGTTTTTT. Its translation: CASSPLGLAGGTGELFF.

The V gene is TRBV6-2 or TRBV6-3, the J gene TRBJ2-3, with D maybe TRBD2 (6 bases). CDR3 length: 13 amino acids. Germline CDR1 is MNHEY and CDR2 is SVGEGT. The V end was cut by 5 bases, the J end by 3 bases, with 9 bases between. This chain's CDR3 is CASSGGITDTQYF. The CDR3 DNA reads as TGTGCCAGCAGTGGGGGGATTACAGATACGCAGTATTTT.